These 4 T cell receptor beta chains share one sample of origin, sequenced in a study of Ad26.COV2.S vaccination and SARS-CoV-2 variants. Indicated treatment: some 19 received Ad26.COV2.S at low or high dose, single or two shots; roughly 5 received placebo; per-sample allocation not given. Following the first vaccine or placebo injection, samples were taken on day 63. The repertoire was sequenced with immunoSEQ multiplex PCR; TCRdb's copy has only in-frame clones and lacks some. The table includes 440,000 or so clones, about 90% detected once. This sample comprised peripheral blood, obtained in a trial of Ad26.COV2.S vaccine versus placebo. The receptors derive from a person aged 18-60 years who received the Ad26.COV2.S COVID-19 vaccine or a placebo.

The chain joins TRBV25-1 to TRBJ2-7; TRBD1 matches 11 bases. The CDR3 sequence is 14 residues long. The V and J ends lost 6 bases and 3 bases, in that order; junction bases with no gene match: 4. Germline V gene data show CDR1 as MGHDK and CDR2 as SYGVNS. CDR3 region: CASRGQGANYEQYF. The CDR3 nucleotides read TGTGCCAGCAGAGGACAGGGGGCTAACTACGAGCAGTACTTC.

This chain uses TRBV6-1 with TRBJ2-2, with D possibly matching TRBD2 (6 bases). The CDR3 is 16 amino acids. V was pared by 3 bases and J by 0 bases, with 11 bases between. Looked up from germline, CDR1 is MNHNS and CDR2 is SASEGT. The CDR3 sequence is CASSDRGTPNTGELFF. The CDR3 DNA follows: TGTGCCAGCAGTGACCGGGGGACTCCGAACACCGGGGAGCTGTTTTTT.

The CDR3 here is CASSESVNTEAFF. The CDR3, as DNA: TGTGCCAGCAGCGAATCCGTGAACACTGAAGCTTTCTTT. The chain is built from TRBV9 and TRBJ1-1; D remains unclear. This CDR3 contains 13 residues. In germline, CDR1 is SGDLS, CDR2 YYNGEE. The germline V and J ends were trimmed by 3 bases and 0 bases, with 6 bases remaining between them. The complete variable domain, with remaining parts taken from reference TRBV9 and TRBJ1-1, reads DSGVTQTPKHLITATGQRVTLRCSPRSGDLSVYWYQQSLDQGLQFLIQYYNGEERAKGNILERFSAQQFPDLHSELNLSSLELGDSALYFCASSESVNTEAFFGQGTRLTVV.

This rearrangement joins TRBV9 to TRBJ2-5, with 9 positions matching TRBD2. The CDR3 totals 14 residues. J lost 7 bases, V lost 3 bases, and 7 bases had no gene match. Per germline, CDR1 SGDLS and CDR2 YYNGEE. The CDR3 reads CASSASGTSWTQYF. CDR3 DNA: TGTGCCAGCAGCGCCTCCGGGACTAGCTGGACCCAGTACTTC.